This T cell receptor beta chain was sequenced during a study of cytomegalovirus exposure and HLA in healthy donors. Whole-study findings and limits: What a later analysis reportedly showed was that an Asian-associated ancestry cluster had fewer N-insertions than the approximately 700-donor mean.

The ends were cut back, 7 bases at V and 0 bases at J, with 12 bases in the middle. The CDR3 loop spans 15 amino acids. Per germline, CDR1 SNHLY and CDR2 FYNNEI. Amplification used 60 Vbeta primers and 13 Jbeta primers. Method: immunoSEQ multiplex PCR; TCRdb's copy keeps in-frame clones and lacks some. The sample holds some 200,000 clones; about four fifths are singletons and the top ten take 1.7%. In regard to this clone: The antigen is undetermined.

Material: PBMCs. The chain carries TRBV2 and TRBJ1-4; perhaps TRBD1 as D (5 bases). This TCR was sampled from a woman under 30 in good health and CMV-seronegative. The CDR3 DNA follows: TGTGCCAGCAACACCTTAGGGGCAACTAATGAAAAACTGTTTTTT. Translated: CASNTLGATNEKLFF.